Following are 21 T cell receptor gamma chains from one sample sequenced in a study of Vδ1+ human thymocytes. RNA was extracted from the cells and then reverse transcribed. The CDR3 regions were amplified by multiplex PCR from V-gene primers to a constant-region primer. TCRdb reanalysed the multiplex PCR reads via CATT. The table includes some 11,000 gamma-chain clones, about 47% detected once. General observations from the study: Thymic TRG and TRD repertoires appeared highly polyclonal, with Gaussian CDR3 length distributions.

Which antigens these TCRs recognize remains unknown. Input material: Vdelta1+ gamma-delta thymocytes from the thymus. Subset here: FACS-sorted CD3+ TCRalphabeta- TCRVdelta1+ TCRVdelta2- thymocytes. The receptors here all came from a boy less than two years old who had congenital heart surgery.

The rearrangement joins TRGV2 to TRGJ1 or TRGJ2. Germline CDR1 reads EGSNGY; CDR2 reads YDSYNSKV. The CDR3 has 13 residues. The ends lost 0 bases at V and 7 bases at J; junction bases unmatched: 6. The CDR3 sequence is CATWDGPDYKKLF. Written as DNA, the CDR3 is TGTGCCACCTGGGACGGGCCGGACTATAAGAAACTCTTT.

The V and J genes are TRGV5 and TRGJ1 or TRGJ2. No J segment appears in TCRdb, so it was assigned here by matching the sequence to germline. This CDR3 comprises 13 residues. The germline gives CDR1 VINAFY, CDR2 YDVSNSKD. V shed 1 base, J shed 9 bases, and the junction held 9 bases outside the gene matches. As DNA, the CDR3 is TGTGCCACCTGGGACAGAAAGCCTATTAAGAAACTCTTT. Protein: CATWDRKPIKKLF.

This clone was seen a single time. The chain joins TRGV9 to TRGJ1 or TRGJ2. TCRdb lists no J gene, so it was determined here by aligning the DNA to germline. Germline V CDR1 and CDR2: GITISATS, ISYDGTV (reference sequence). V lost 0 bases to trimming and J lost 12 bases; unmatched junction nucleotides: 5. The CDR3 totals 11 residues. The DNA for the CDR3 is TGTGCCTTGTGGGAGGTGCAAGGGAAACTCTTT. Amino acid sequence: CALWEVQGKLF.

The sample holds one count of this clone. This chain links TRGV5 with TRGJP1. Here the J gene was assigned by germline matching of the DNA, as TCRdb has none. In germline, CDR1 is VINAFY, CDR2 YDVSNSKD. The junction had 3 bases not matched to a gene; V was cut back by 0 bases and J by 11 bases. The CDR3 is 12 amino acids. Here the CDR3 DNA reads TGTGCCACCTGGGACAGGCGGTGGTTCAAGATATTT. It is translated as CATWDRRWFKIF.

The chain joins TRGV5 to TRGJP2. TCRdb carries no J gene annotation; the J gene was assigned here by matching the DNA with germline. V dropped 0 bases and J dropped 0; count of bases not matched to a gene: 7. The CDR3 contains 17 residues. CDR1 and CDR2 from the germline V gene are VINAFY and YDVSNSKD. The DNA of the CDR3 is TGTGCCACCTGGGACAGGCCTTTATATAGTAGTGATTGGATCAAGACGTTT. Translation: CATWDRPLYSSDWIKTF.

This chain links TRGV5 with TRGJ1 or TRGJ2. Assignment of the J gene here rests on matching the DNA to germline, because TCRdb gives none. Per germline, CDR1 VINAFY and CDR2 YDVSNSKD. This CDR3 is built from 13 residues. Losses at the gene ends were 0 bases for V and 7 bases for J; bases not matched to a gene: 6. Here the CDR3 reads CATWDRVGYKKLF. For the CDR3, the DNA is TGTGCCACCTGGGACAGGGTTGGATATAAGAAACTCTTT.

This chain uses TRGV8 with TRGJP2. Since TCRdb gives no J gene, matching the DNA to germline was used here to assign it. Trimming took 4 bases from V and 5 from J; bases not matched to a gene: 13. CDR1 is VENAVY, CDR2 YDSYNSRV, per germline. This CDR3 is built from 16 residues. DNA for the CDR3: TGTGCCACCTGGGACACCCCCTCACGGAGTGATTGGATCAAGACGTTT. It specifies CATWDTPSRSDWIKTF.

V and J are TRGV9 and TRGJ1 or TRGJ2. TCRdb records no J gene; here it was assigned by comparing the DNA to germline. Germline assignment: CDR1 GITISATS and CDR2 ISYDGTV (reference sequence). The CDR3 sequence is 11 residues long. J gave up 11 bases and V 2 bases, and 6 bases lay outside the gene matches. The CDR3 spells CALWEGPQKLF. CDR3 sequence (DNA): TGTGCCTTGTGGGAGGGTCCTCAGAAACTCTTT.

About this clone itself: With a much larger clone just one base away, this may be a read error. J is TRGJ1 or TRGJ2 and V is TRGV9. The J gene, left out of TCRdb, was set here by checking the DNA against germline. The trim removed 4 bases at V and 5 bases at J, leaving 2 bases unmatched. In germline, CDR1 is GITISATS, CDR2 ISYDGTV (reference sequence). CDR3 length: 11 amino acids. As DNA, the CDR3 is TGTGCCTTGTGGGATAATTATAAGAAACTCTTT. Translation gives CALWDNYKKLF.

This chain connects TRGV5 to TRGJ1 or TRGJ2. The J gene, not given by TCRdb, was assigned here from a germline match of the nucleotide sequence. Germline V gene data show CDR1 as VINAFY and CDR2 as YDVSNSKD. The CDR3 runs to 13 residues. V trimming: 0 bases; J trimming: 12 bases; junction bases outside the gene matches: 11. This chain's CDR3 is CATWDRLVARKLF. The CDR3 nucleotides read TGTGCCACCTGGGACAGGCTGGTTGCGAGGAAACTCTTT.

The gene calls are TRGV3 and TRGJP2. No J gene is reported in TCRdb; it was inferred here by comparing the DNA with germline. V shed 0 bases and J 1 base; nucleotides not matched to a gene: 2. The germline gives CDR1 VTNTFY, CDR2 YDVSTARD (reference sequence). This CDR3 is built from 15 residues. The CDR3 spells CATWDRFSSDWIKTF. CDR3 bases: TGTGCCACCTGGGACAGGTTTAGTAGTGATTGGATCAAGACGTTT.

This clone has only a few counts. This rearrangement joins TRGV9 to TRGJP2. The trim removed 3 bases at V and 2 bases at J, leaving 6 bases unmatched. The CDR3 is made up of 15 amino acids. Germline CDR1 reads GITISATS; CDR2 reads ISYDGTV (reference sequence). CDR3 nucleotides: TGTGCCTTGTGGGAGTTCTCCAGTAGTGATTGGATCAAGACGTTT. It translates to CALWEFSSSDWIKTF.

This clone was recorded once. The chain combines TRGV9 with TRGJ1 or TRGJ2. TCRdb gives no J gene; it was assigned here by matching the DNA to germline. Germline-derived CDR1 and CDR2 are GITISATS and ISYDGTV (reference sequence). The V gene end was trimmed by 2 bases and the J gene end by 0 bases; junction bases not matched to a gene: 7. The CDR3 runs 15 residues. CDR3 in amino acids: CALWEAHPNYYKKLF. In nucleotides, the CDR3 is TGTGCCTTGTGGGAGGCCCACCCGAATTATTATAAGAAACTCTTT.

This clone was counted a few times. Other DNA sequences in this specimen translate into the identical CDR3. This sequence joins TRGV9 and TRGJ1 or TRGJ2. With V trimmed by 1 base and J by 0 bases, 3 bases remained unmatched. In germline, CDR1 is GITISATS, CDR2 ISYDGTV (reference sequence). This CDR3 comprises 14 residues. The CDR3 bases are TGTGCCTTGTGGGAGGTACTGAATTATTATAAGAAACTCTTT. Translated, it gives CALWEVLNYYKKLF.

This clone has just a few counts. The sample holds other DNA sequences that translate to the same CDR3. The J gene is TRGJ1 or TRGJ2, the V gene TRGV4. TCRdb carries no J gene annotation; the J gene was assigned here by matching the DNA with germline. CDR3 length: 14 residues. The V gene end was trimmed by 0 bases and the J gene end by 2 bases; junction bases not matched to a gene: 4. Germline V gene data show CDR1 as EGSTGY and CDR2 as YDSYTSSV. The CDR3 loop is CATWDGRDYYKKLF. The CDR3 bases are TGTGCCACCTGGGATGGGCGGGATTATTATAAGAAACTCTTT.

Points on this clone: A much bigger clone sits one base away, suggesting this may be a read error. The chain couples TRGV9 to TRGJ1 or TRGJ2. Germline loops: CDR1 GITISATS, CDR2 ISYDGTV (reference sequence). CDR3 length: 12 amino acids. Here the CDR3 DNA reads TGTGCCTCGTGGGAGGTTTATTATAAGAAACTCTTT. As protein: CASWEVYYKKLF.

This sequence joins TRGV5 and TRGJ1 or TRGJ2. The J gene is not listed in TCRdb, so it was assigned here from a DNA match to germline. The CDR3 extends over 13 amino acids. Losses at the gene ends were 6 bases for V and 11 bases for J; bases not matched to a gene: 16. Germline CDR1 VINAFY, CDR2 YDVSNSKD. CDR3 in DNA: TGTGCCACCTGGTACGGGCTGGGTAGGCAGAAACTCTTT. Translation gives CATWYGLGRQKLF.

J gene calling gave no result, while the V gene is TRGV5. This CDR3 is 10 amino acids long. Germline values: CDR1 VINAFY, CDR2 YDVSNSKD. This CDR3 is CATWDYKKLF. Here the CDR3 DNA reads TGTGCCACCTGGGATTATAAGAAACTATTT.

This clone was counted only a few times. V usage is TRGV9 and J usage is TRGJ1 or TRGJ2. The CDR3 has 10 residues. The V gene's germline CDR1 is GITISATS and CDR2 ISYDGTV (reference sequence). V gave up 4 bases and J gave up 11 bases; unmatched junction bases: 5. CDR3 loop: CALWDREKLF. The DNA for the CDR3 is TGTGCCTTGTGGGATCGGGAGAAACTCTTT.

Comments on this clone: This sample also contains other DNA sequences that code for the same CDR3. The chain recombines TRGV5 with TRGJ1 or TRGJ2. The ends lost 0 bases at V and 5 bases at J; junction bases unmatched: 7. This CDR3 has 14 amino acids. Germline CDR1 reads VINAFY; CDR2 reads YDVSNSKD. CDR3 sequence: CATWDRRDDYKKLF. The DNA of the CDR3 is TGTGCCACCTGGGACAGGCGGGACGATTATAAGAAACTCTTT.

The rearrangement joins TRGV9 to TRGJP1. The trim removed 0 bases at V and 3 bases at J, leaving 4 bases unmatched. The CDR3 runs to 15 residues. Germline V CDR1 and CDR2: GITISATS, ISYDGTV (reference sequence). The CDR3 sequence is CALWEVRATGWFKIF. The CDR3 DNA follows: TGTGCCTTGTGGGAGGTGAGGGCCACTGGTTGGTTCAAGATATTT.